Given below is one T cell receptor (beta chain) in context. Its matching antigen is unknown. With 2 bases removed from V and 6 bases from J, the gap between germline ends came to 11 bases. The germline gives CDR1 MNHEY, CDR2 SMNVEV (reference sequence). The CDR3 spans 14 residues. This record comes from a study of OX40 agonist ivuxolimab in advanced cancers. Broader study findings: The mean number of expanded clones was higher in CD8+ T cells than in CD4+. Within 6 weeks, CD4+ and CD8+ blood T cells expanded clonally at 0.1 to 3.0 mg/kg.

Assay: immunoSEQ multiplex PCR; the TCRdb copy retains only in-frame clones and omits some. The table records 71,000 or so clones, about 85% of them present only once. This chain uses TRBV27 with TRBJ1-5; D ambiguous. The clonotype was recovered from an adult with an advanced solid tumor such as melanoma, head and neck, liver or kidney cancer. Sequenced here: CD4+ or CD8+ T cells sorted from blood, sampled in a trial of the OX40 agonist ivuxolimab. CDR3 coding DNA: TGTGCCAGCAGTTTAGGTAGGGTCGGTCAGCCCCAGCATTTT. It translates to CASSLGRVGQPQHF.